This TCR beta chain was recorded in a study of T cell responses to AZD1222 COVID-19 vaccine. Study-wide points: Repertoires were collected only later (after the peak T cell response had occurred).

Libraries were prepared by immunoSEQ multiplex PCR; TCRdb keeps only in-frame clonotypes and omits some of them. The repertoire holds 150,000 to 160,000 clones, with about nine tenths as singletons. This CDR3 has 14 residues. V lost 5 bases, J lost 4 bases, and 1 base stayed unmatched. Germline V lookup: CDR1 LNHDA, CDR2 SQIVND (reference sequence). About this clone: Its antigen is as yet unknown.

The TCR sequence derives from an adult in good health. V is TRBV19 and J is TRBJ1-5, with 11 bases lining up with TRBD1. The sequencing here drew on peripheral blood, taken on day 0 of AZD1222 vaccination. CDR3 in amino acids: CASSGDRGNQPQHF. In DNA form, the CDR3 reads TGTGCCAGTAGTGGGGACAGGGGGAATCAGCCCCAGCATTTT.